This T cell receptor beta chain was retrieved from a study of regulatory T cells in long-lasting Graves disease. Relying on iRepertoire HTBI primers and Arm-PCR of CDR3 regions, the team built TCR beta libraries. Each CDR3 protein is one row after TCRdb ran MiXCR on the multiplex PCR reads. The data contain roughly 520,000 distinct CDR3 sequences, more than 10% of them singletons. This sample's time point: newly diagnosed GD, antithyroid drugs for less than 3 months. Extracted RNA from PBMCs served as the source of the TCR library. The table lists this clonotype with many counts. The same sample was also studied in work on T cells in Graves' hyperthyroidism and ophthalmopathy.

This clonotype was obtained from a woman in her twenties or thirties with Graves disease. Sequences were derived from peripheral blood mononuclear cells (PBMCs), sampled at new diagnosis, from a patient treated with antithyroid drugs.

CDR3: CASCTSPTSIPRGYGYTF. For the CDR3, the DNA is TGTGCCAGTTGTACCTCCCCGACATCGATTCCCAGGGGCTATGGCTACACCTTC. V and J are TRBV6-1 and TRBJ1-2; perhaps TRBD1 as D (6 bases). The length of the CDR3 is 18 residues. Germline assignment: CDR1 MNHNS and CDR2 SASEGT. Trimming removed 9 bases at V and 4 bases at J, with 30 bases between.